The 21 T cell receptor beta chains in this list originate from one sample, sequenced in a study of blood T cell repertoires in COVID-19. The repertoire was sequenced with immunoSEQ multiplex PCR; TCRdb's copy has only in-frame clones and lacks some. The sample yields some 260,000 clones, approximately 88% seen once. The sample comprised peripheral blood. All receptors derive from a woman in her twenties or thirties with COVID-19, enrolled during active disease.

The J gene is TRBJ2-3, the V gene TRBV11-2; 9 bases match TRBD1. There are 13 residues in the CDR3. The ends lost 5 bases at V and 6 bases at J; junction bases unmatched: 3. Germline loops: CDR1 SGHAT, CDR2 FQNNGV. CDR3 amino acids: CASSIGQGDTQYF. The CDR3 DNA is TGTGCCAGCAGCATCGGACAGGGGGATACGCAGTATTTT.

This chain uses TRBV7-2 with TRBJ2-2, with 12 bases aligning to TRBD2. After removal of 2 bases from V and 6 bases from J, the junction contained 10 bases not matched to a gene. The CDR3 is 18 amino acids. Per germline, CDR1 SGHTA and CDR2 FQGNSA. CDR3 loop: CASSLLARLAGDAGELFF. In DNA form, the CDR3 reads TGTGCCAGCAGCTTACTGGCGAGACTAGCGGGGGATGCCGGGGAGCTGTTTTTT.

For the CDR3, the DNA is TGCGCCAGCAGCGTAATTAGCGGGAGCTCCTACAATGAGCAGTTCTTC. Protein: CASSVISGSSYNEQFF. The chain has TRBV5-1 and TRBJ2-1; 9 bases are a match to TRBD2. Germline V gene data show CDR1 as SGHRS and CDR2 as YFSETQ. The CDR3 is made up of 16 amino acids. V trimming: 4 bases; J trimming: 0 bases; junction bases outside the gene matches: 5.

The rearrangement links TRBV7-9 to TRBJ2-3, with D perhaps TRBD2 (5 bases). Trimming took 5 bases from V and 1 from J, leaving 16 bases between them. Germline loops: CDR1 SEHNR, CDR2 FQNEAQ (reference sequence). The CDR3 length is 16 residues. DNA for the CDR3: TGTGCCAGCAGCCGCTTTAGCGAACCGGGCACAGATACGCAGTATTTT. This translates into CASSRFSEPGTDTQYF.

This sequence joins TRBV7-4 and TRBJ2-7; 8 bases fit TRBD1. From germline, CDR1 is SGHVT and CDR2 SQSDAQ. V shed 6 bases, J shed 5 bases, and the junction held 12 bases outside the gene matches. The CDR3 is 15 residues long. The CDR3 here is CASSHFRDRRDEQYF. The CDR3 DNA sequence: TGTGCCAGCAGTCATTTCCGGGACAGGCGCGACGAGCAGTACTTC.

The chain has TRBV9 and TRBJ1-4, with a weak D call TRBD1 (5 bases). Trimming removed 5 bases from V and 8 bases from J, with 16 bases in between. There are 14 residues in the CDR3. Germline CDR1 is SGDLS and CDR2 is YYNGEE. The CDR3 loop reads CASSEGVLREKLFF. The DNA for the CDR3 is TGTGCCAGCAGTGAAGGGGTCCTACGGGAAAAACTGTTTTTT.

This clone has only a few counts. The V and J genes are TRBV6-1 and TRBJ2-7; D gene unclear. The germline CDR1 and CDR2 sequences are MNHNS and SASEGT. This CDR3 has 15 residues. Deletions cut 3 bases from V and 5 bases from J, with 17 bases between. CDR3 protein: CASSDQSGAYHEQYV. As DNA, the CDR3 is TGTGCCAGCAGTGACCAATCGGGTGCCTACCACGAGCAGTACGTC.

The chain employs TRBV7-2 and TRBJ2-1; 11 bases align to TRBD2. Germline CDR1 SGHTA, CDR2 FQGNSA. V gave up 4 bases and J gave up 7 bases; unmatched junction bases: 9. The CDR3 extends over 16 amino acids. The CDR3 DNA reads TGTGCCAGCAGCTCTTATAGCGGGGGGGCAATAAATGAGCAGTTCTTC. The encoded protein is CASSSYSGGAINEQFF.

The chain combines TRBV6-1 with TRBJ2-2, with TRBD1 matching 7 bases. The CDR3 loop spans 16 amino acids. Looked up from germline, CDR1 is MNHNS and CDR2 is SASEGT. Unmatched junction bases numbered 6, after V lost 4 bases and J lost 1 base. The CDR3 region has the DNA TGTGCCAGCAGTGCCTTGACAGGGAGGAACACCGGGGAGCTGTTTTTT. Its translation: CASSALTGRNTGELFF.

The V and J genes are TRBV6-5 and TRBJ2-2; TRBD2 is a possible D gene (5 bases). Deletions cut 0 bases from V and 5 bases from J, with 10 bases between. CDR1 and CDR2 from the germline V gene are MNHEY and SVGAGI. This CDR3 contains 15 residues. The DNA for the CDR3 is TGTGCCAGCAGTTACTCGGGAAGAGGGACCGGGGAGCTGTTTTTT. Its translation: CASSYSGRGTGELFF.

The chain uses TRBV4-2 and TRBJ2-4; no reliable D call. The CDR3 is 14 residues long. Trimming stripped 0 bases from V and 1 base from J, with 4 bases between. CDR1 LGHNA and CDR2 YNFKEQ come from the germline V gene. The CDR3 nucleotides read TGTGCCAGCAGCCAAGATCCGGCCAAAAACATTCAGTACTTC. Amino acid sequence: CASSQDPAKNIQYF.

V is TRBV7-9 and J is TRBJ1-4; no reliable D call. The germline V and J ends were trimmed by 5 bases and 8 bases, with 12 bases remaining between them. CDR3 size: 13 residues. CDR1 SEHNR and CDR2 FQNEAQ come from the germline V gene (reference sequence). As DNA, the CDR3 is TGTGCCAGCAGCCGGGAGGGAGAGGAAAAACTGTTTTTT. Amino acids: CASSREGEEKLFF.

The chain uses TRBV7-2 and TRBJ2-1; 7 bases align to TRBD2. Germline V lookup: CDR1 SGHTA, CDR2 FQGNSA. This CDR3 spans 15 amino acids. With 3 bases clipped from V and 12 bases from J, the junction kept 14 bases outside the gene matches. The CDR3 coding sequence is TGTGCCAGCAGCTTGGGCGGGAGACTGAATTTAGGGCAGTTCTTC. Protein: CASSLGGRLNLGQFF.

The rearrangement links TRBV18 to TRBJ2-6, with D unresolved. The germline CDR1 and CDR2 sequences are KGHSH and LQKENI. V was shortened by 2 bases and J by 0 bases, with 11 bases between the two germline ends. The CDR3 is 17 residues long. The CDR3 region has the DNA TGTGCCAGCTCACCAGAGAACTTAGCCTCTGGGGCCAACGTCCTGACTTTC. Translating it yields CASSPENLASGANVLTF.

The gene calls are TRBV27 and TRBJ2-1; D is uncertain. Trimming took off 11 bases at V and 6 bases at J, with 11 bases between the two ends. Germline loops: CDR1 MNHEY, CDR2 SMNVEV (reference sequence). The CDR3 has 11 amino acids. The CDR3: CACAGANEQFF. Here the CDR3 DNA reads TGTGCCTGCGCCGGAGCCAATGAGCAGTTCTTC.

The rearrangement links TRBV7-9 to TRBJ2-7, with TRBD1 identical over 11 bases. There are 16 residues in the CDR3. Germline values: CDR1 SEHNR, CDR2 FQNEAQ (reference sequence). V shed 4 bases, J shed 4 bases, and the junction held 9 bases outside the gene matches. The CDR3 is CASSSPGTGGRYEQYF. CDR3 bases: TGTGCCAGCAGCTCTCCCGGGACAGGGGGTAGATACGAGCAGTACTTC.

The chain couples TRBV4-3 to TRBJ2-3; D gene ambiguous. Per the germline V gene, CDR1 is LGHNA and CDR2 is YSLEER. This CDR3 contains 16 residues. V was cut by 0 bases and J by 1 base, with 11 bases left in between. The CDR3 bases are TGCGCCAGCAGCCAAGAGTTGCGTCATGGCACAGATACGCAGTATTTT. As protein: CASSQELRHGTDTQYF.

In this sample, this clone turned up a few times. This rearrangement joins TRBV7-6 to TRBJ2-6, with D possibly being TRBD1 (6 bases). Trimming removed 1 base from V and 2 bases from J, with 12 bases in between. There are 17 residues in the CDR3. CDR1 is SGHVS and CDR2 is FNYEAQ in the germline V gene. CDR3 bases: TGTGCCAGCAGCTTAGACAGGGAGCAAGCTGGGGCCAACGTCCTGACTTTC. Its translation is CASSLDREQAGANVLTF.

The V gene is TRBV15, the J gene TRBJ1-6; D ambiguous. V was clipped by 0 bases and J by 10 bases, with 13 bases between them. The CDR3 extends over 15 amino acids. Germline V lookup: CDR1 LNHNV, CDR2 YYDKDF (reference sequence). CDR3 loop: CATSRETGITSPLHF. The CDR3 DNA reads as TGTGCCACCAGCAGAGAAACCGGGATCACCTCACCCCTCCACTTT.

The genes are TRBV27 and TRBJ2-3; weak D call: TRBD1 (6 bases). CDR1 MNHEY and CDR2 SMNVEV come from the germline V gene (reference sequence). Trimming left V 11 bases short and J 1 base short, with 16 bases between. This CDR3 comprises 14 residues. CDR3 sequence (DNA): TGTGCCCCCAAACCCAGGGGCGGCACAGATACGCAGTATTTT. The encoded protein is CAPKPRGGTDTQYF.

V is TRBV27 and J is TRBJ1-2, with 7 bases fitting TRBD1. This CDR3 comprises 18 residues. Germline V gene lookup returns CDR1 MNHEY and CDR2 SMNVEV (reference sequence). With V trimmed by 2 bases and J by 5 bases, 17 bases remained unmatched. CDR3 sequence reads: CASSLISTLWQGDYGYTF. DNA of the CDR3: TGTGCCAGCAGTTTAATTTCCACGCTTTGGCAGGGGGATTATGGCTACACCTTC.